The next 4 T cell receptor beta chains were all read from a single sample in a study of blood T cell repertoires in COVID-19. Profiled with immunoSEQ multiplex PCR; TCRdb holds only in-frame clones, not every one. The data contain about 240,000 clones, approximately 90% of them seen just once; the ten biggest clones take up approximately 7.5%. The sequenced sample consisted of peripheral blood. These receptors were taken from a man aged 55 to 69 who had recovered from COVID-19.

This chain uses TRBV19 with TRBJ1-5; 7 nucleotides line up with TRBD1. Germline values: CDR1 LNHDA, CDR2 SQIVND (reference sequence). The CDR3 spans 16 residues. V gave up 0 bases and J gave up 6 bases; unmatched junction bases: 8. DNA for the CDR3: TGTGCCAGTAGTATAGAGGGAACAGGGGTGGCTCAGCCCCAGCATTTT. This codes for CASSIEGTGVAQPQHF.

The rearrangement uses TRBV18 and TRBJ1-4; maybe TRBD1 (5 bases). The CDR3 runs 13 residues. Germline V CDR1 and CDR2: KGHSH, LQKENI. V lost 6 bases and J 5 bases, leaving 10 bases between the germline ends. The CDR3 DNA is TGTGCCAGCTCCCCCGGGGGAAATGAAAAACTGTTTTTT. Protein: CASSPGGNEKLFF.

V is TRBV24-1 and J is TRBJ2-3; 7 bases fit TRBD2. The V segment lost 2 bases and the J segment 3 bases; nucleotides outside the gene matches: 1. The CDR3 is made up of 14 amino acids. Germline loops: CDR1 KGHDR, CDR2 SFDVKD. CDR3 residues: CATSDWRGTDTQYF. In DNA form, the CDR3 reads TGTGCCACCAGTGATTGGCGGGGGACAGATACGCAGTATTTT.

V usage is TRBV6-6 and J usage is TRBJ2-7; TRBD1 matches at 7 bases. Germline V gene data show CDR1 as MNHNY and CDR2 as SVGAGI (reference sequence). V was pared by 6 bases and J by 0 bases, with 2 bases of the junction left unmatched. The CDR3 is 13 amino acids. This CDR3 is CASRGQSSYEQYV. CDR3 coding DNA: TGTGCCAGCAGGGGACAGAGCTCCTACGAGCAGTACGTC.